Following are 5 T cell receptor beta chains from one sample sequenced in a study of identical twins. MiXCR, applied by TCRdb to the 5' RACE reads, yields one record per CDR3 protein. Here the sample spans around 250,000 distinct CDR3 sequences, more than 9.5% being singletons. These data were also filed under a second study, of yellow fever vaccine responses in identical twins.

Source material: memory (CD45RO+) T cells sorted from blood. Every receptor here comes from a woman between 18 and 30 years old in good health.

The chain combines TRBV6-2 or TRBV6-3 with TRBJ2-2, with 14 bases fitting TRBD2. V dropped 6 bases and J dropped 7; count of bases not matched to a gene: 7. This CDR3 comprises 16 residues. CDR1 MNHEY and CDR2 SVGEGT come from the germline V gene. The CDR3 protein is CASSMTSGRVFGELFF. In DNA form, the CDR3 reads TGTGCCAGCAGCATGACTAGCGGGAGGGTGTTCGGGGAGCTGTTTTTT.

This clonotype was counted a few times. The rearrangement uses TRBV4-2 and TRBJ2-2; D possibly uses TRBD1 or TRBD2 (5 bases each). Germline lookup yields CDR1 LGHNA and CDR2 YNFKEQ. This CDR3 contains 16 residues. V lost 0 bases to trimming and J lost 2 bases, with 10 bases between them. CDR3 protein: CASSQEVRDNTGELFF. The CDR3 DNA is TGTGCCAGCAGCCAAGAGGTTAGGGACAACACCGGGGAGCTGTTTTTT.

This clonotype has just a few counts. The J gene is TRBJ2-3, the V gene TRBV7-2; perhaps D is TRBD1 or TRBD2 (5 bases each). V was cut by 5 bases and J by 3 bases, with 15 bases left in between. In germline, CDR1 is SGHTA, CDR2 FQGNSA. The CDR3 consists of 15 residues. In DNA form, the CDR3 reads TGTGCCAGCAGCGCAATGGGGGACCAGACAGATACGCAGTATTTT. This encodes CASSAMGDQTDTQYF.

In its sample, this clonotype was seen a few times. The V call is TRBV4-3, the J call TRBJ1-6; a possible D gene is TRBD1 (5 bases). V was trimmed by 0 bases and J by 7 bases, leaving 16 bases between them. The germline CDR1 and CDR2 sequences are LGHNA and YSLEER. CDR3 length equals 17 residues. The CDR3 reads CASSQDIAGDRNSPLHF. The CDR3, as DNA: TGCGCCAGCAGCCAAGATATAGCTGGAGACAGAAATTCACCCCTCCACTTT.

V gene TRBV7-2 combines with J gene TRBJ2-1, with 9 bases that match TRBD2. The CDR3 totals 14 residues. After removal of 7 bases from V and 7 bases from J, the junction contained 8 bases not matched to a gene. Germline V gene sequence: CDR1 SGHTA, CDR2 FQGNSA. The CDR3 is CASTPRGGRNEQFF. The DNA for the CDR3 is TGTGCCAGCACCCCGCGGGGGGGGAGGAATGAGCAGTTCTTC.